This T cell receptor beta chain was captured by sequencing in a study of blood T cell repertoires in COVID-19. Background on the study: PBMCs, B-cell-depleted T cells, or T cells were the source of the cDNA or gDNA that made up the material.

Authors' data handling: Reference gene primer amplification gave estimated nucleated cell counts. Measured with immunoSEQ multiplex PCR; TCRdb has only the in-frame clones, and not every one. Clone size and the V and J calls come from that table; the DNA yielded D and trimming. The sample consists of tens of thousands of clones, under 85% of them appearing once. Trimming removed 6 bases from V and 5 bases from J; junction bases left unmatched: 3. The V gene's germline CDR1 is MNHEY and CDR2 SVGAGI. CDR3 length: 14 residues. This receptor was identified in a human donor in a cohort sampled during active COVID-19. This chain links TRBV6-5 with TRBJ1-6, with TRBD1 matching over 8 bases. Specimen: peripheral blood. The CDR3 spells CASRNRGNNSPLHF. The CDR3 DNA follows: TGTGCCAGCAGAAACAGGGGGAATAATTCACCCCTCCACTTT.